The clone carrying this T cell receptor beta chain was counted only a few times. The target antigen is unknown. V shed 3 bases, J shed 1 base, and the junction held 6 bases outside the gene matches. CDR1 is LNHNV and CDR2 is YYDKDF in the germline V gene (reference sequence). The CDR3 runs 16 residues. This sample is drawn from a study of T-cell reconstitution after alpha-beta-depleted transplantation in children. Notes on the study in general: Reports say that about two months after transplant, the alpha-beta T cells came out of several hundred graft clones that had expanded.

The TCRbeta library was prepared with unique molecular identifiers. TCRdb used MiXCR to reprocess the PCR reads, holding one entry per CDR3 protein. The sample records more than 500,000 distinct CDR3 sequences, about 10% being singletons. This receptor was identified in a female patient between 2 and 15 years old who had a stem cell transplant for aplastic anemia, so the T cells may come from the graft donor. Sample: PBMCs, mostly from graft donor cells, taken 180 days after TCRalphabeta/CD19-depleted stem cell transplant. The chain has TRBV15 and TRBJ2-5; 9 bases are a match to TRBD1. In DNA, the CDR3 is TGTGCCACCAGCAGTCCGGGACAGGGCGTCCAAGAGACCCAGTACTTC. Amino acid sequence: CATSSPGQGVQETQYF.